Listed below are T cell receptor beta chains from one sample, sequenced in a study of blood T cell repertoires in COVID-19. Sequencing was performed with immunoSEQ multiplex PCR; in TCRdb, only in-frame clones are kept and a portion is missing. The sample records some 150,000 clones, 87% being singletons. The sample consisted of peripheral blood. The source is a man aged 50 to 60 with active COVID-19. Both conserved end residues are part of each CDR3. D genes are given only for firm matches. Expanded clones are given a class, and other clones once, few, many or no size at all.

>TRBV5-1|.|TRBJ2-7|TRBD1
TGCGCCAGCACCCTACAGGGGGCGGACTACGAGCAGTACTTC
CASTLQGADYEQYF
>TRBV7-9|once|TRBJ1-2|.
TGTGCCAGCAGCTTGGATACAGTTCTCCGGCGGGGTGGCTACACCTTC
CASSLDTVLRRGGYTF
>TRBV11-3|.|TRBJ2-2|TRBD2
TGTGCCAGCAGCGTATACGGGGGGTCCACCGGGGAGCTGTTTTTT
CASSVYGGSTGELFF
>TRBV7-2|.|TRBJ1-4|TRBD1
TGTGCCAGCAGCTTAGGGACAGGGGGCCTTAATGAAAAACTGTTTTTT
CASSLGTGGLNEKLFF
>TRBV5-4|.|TRBJ1-2|TRBD1
TGTGCCAGCAGCGACAGGGGTCGAGACTACACCTTC
CASSDRGRDYTF
>TRBV19|.|TRBJ2-1|TRBD1
TGTGCCAGTAGTATAGTTAGCCTGACAGGGGAGCAGTTCTTC
CASSIVSLTGEQFF
>TRBV27|.|TRBJ1-5|.
TGTGCCAGCAGTTTATTCGCCCCAGGACAGAAACTATATAGCAATCAGCCCCAGCATTTT
CASSLFAPGQKLYSNQPQHF
>TRBV5-1|.|TRBJ2-5|TRBD1
TGCGCCAGCAGCTTTGGACAGGGGGCATCGGAGACCCAGTACTTC
CASSFGQGASETQYF
>TRBV2|.|TRBJ1-5|TRBD1
TGTGCCAGCCGGACAGGATTGTTTAGCAATCAGCCCCAGCATTTT
CASRTGLFSNQPQHF
>TRBV11-2|.|TRBJ2-5|.
TGTGCCAGCAGCTCCCCCAGGGGCCGGGAAGGGACCCAGTACTTC
CASSSPRGREGTQYF
>TRBV19|.|TRBJ1-1|.
TGTGCCAGTAGTGACCTTGGGCGGGAGTACACTGAAGCTTTCTTT
CASSDLGREYTEAFF
>TRBV7-9|.|TRBJ2-5|.
TGTGCCAGCAGCTTACCCATTACAGAGTTTCAAGAGACCCAGTACTTC
CASSLPITEFQETQYF
>TRBV27|many|TRBJ1-5|.
TGTGCCAGCAGTTCTAGTGGGGGGAGCAATCAGCCCCAGCATTTT
CASSSSGGSNQPQHF
>TRBV30|.|TRBJ2-1|TRBD1
TGTGCCTGGAGTGAAGGGACAGGGGGTATCAATGAGCAGTTCTTC
CAWSEGTGGINEQFF
>TRBV7-9|.|TRBJ1-2|.
TGTGCCAGCAGCTTTTTGGGCTCCCGTTTAGGCTACACCTTC
CASSFLGSRLGYTF
>TRBV21-1|.|TRBJ2-1|.
TGTGCCAGCAGCAACTTTGGACAGGGGGAGGATAGGGCCAATGAGCAGTTCTTC
CASSNFGQGEDRANEQFF
>TRBV14|.|TRBJ2-1|TRBD1
TGTGCCAGCAGAGACAGGGGCTCCTACAATGAGCAGTTCTTC
CASRDRGSYNEQFF
>TRBV24-1|.|TRBJ2-2|.
TGTGCCACCAGTGATACTGGGCGGACATCGAACACCGGGGAGCTGTTTTTT
CATSDTGRTSNTGELFF
>TRBV27|.|TRBJ2-5|TRBD2
TGTGCCAGCAGCCGACTAGCGGGCAAAGAGACCCAGTACTTC
CASSRLAGKETQYF
>TRBV5-6|.|TRBJ1-3|TRBD1
TGTGCCAGCAGCTCCTTACTGGGACAGGCCGACTCTGGAAACACCATATATTTT
CASSSLLGQADSGNTIYF
>TRBV2|.|TRBJ1-1|.
TGTGCCAGCAGGAAAACCGGGACTGAGAACACTGAAGCTTTCTTT
CASRKTGTENTEAFF
>TRBV18|.|TRBJ2-2|.
TGTGCCAGCTCACCCAGGGGTGACACCGGGGAGCTGTTTTTT
CASSPRGDTGELFF
>TRBV2|.|TRBJ1-3|TRBD1
TGTGCCAGCAGGGGAGAGACAGGGCGAGGAAACACCATATATTTT
CASRGETGRGNTIYF
>TRBV12-5|.|TRBJ2-1|.
TGTGCTAGTGGTCCGAGCTCCTACAATGAGCAGTTCTTC
CASGPSSYNEQFF
>TRBV9|.|TRBJ2-1|.
TGTGCCAGCAGCACTCGGCGGGGAAATGAGCAGTTCTTC
CASSTRRGNEQFF
>TRBV27|.|TRBJ2-2|TRBD2
TGTGCCAGCAGTTGGGGGGAGGGCGGGGAGCTGTTTTTT
CASSWGEGGELFF
>TRBV5-1|.|TRBJ2-5|TRBD2
TGCGCCAGCAGCCCGAGGCCGGGGGGCCAAGAGACCCAGTACTTC
CASSPRPGGQETQYF
>TRBV30|once|TRBJ2-7|TRBD2
TGTGCCTGGAGTACTAGCGGGGGATCCTACGAGCAGTACTTC
CAWSTSGGSYEQYF
>TRBV12-5|.|TRBJ1-3|.
TGTGCTAGTGGAACAAGCTCTGGAAACACCATATATTTT
CASGTSSGNTIYF
>TRBV25-1|.|TRBJ1-6|TRBD1
TGTGCCAGCACCCGGGACAGTAATTCACCCCTCCACTTT
CASTRDSNSPLHF
>TRBV9|few|TRBJ1-1|.
TGTGCCAGCAGCGCCGAGGGGCGGGGGAACACTGAAGCTTTCTTT
CASSAEGRGNTEAFF
>TRBV18|.|TRBJ1-1|.
TGTGCCAGCTCAGGGGGGGCTGGGGACACTGAAGCTTTCTTT
CASSGGAGDTEAFF
>TRBV1|.|TRBJ2-1|.
TGCACCAGCAGCCAAGACCACCCCACCACTAGCGGTCACTACAATGAGCAGTTCTTC
CTSSQDHPTTSGHYNEQFF
>TRBV5-4|.|TRBJ2-1|TRBD2
TGTGCCAGCAGCCTTCGGACTAGCGGGGGGTATGAGCAGTTCTTC
CASSLRTSGGYEQFF
>TRBV6-5|.|TRBJ1-6|TRBD1
TGTGCCACCAGACCGACAGGGGGCTTCAATTCACCCCTCCACTTT
CATRPTGGFNSPLHF
>TRBV5-4|.|TRBJ1-4|.
TGTGCCAGCAGCTTGGGGGGCACTAATGAAAAACTGTTTTTT
CASSLGGTNEKLFF
>TRBV29-1|once|TRBJ1-2|.
TGCAGCGTTGCCCCCAGGGTGGGGGGTTATGGCTACACCTTC
CSVAPRVGGYGYTF
>TRBV6-1|.|TRBJ2-3|.
TGTGCCAGCAGTGATTTCGCGGGGCTCACAGATACGCAGTATTTT
CASSDFAGLTDTQYF
>TRBV5-1|.|TRBJ2-2|.
TGCGCCAGCGGGCAAAGTCTCACCGGGGAGCTGTTTTTT
CASGQSLTGELFF
>TRBV3-1/TRBV3-2|.|TRBJ2-4|TRBD1
TGTGCCAGCAGTTCAAGGGGGACAGGGGGCGTCCAAAACATTCAGTACTTC
CASSSRGTGGVQNIQYF
>TRBV4-1|.|TRBJ2-7|TRBD1
TGCGCCAGCAGCACGCGGACAGGGCCTCTTTCCTACGAGCAGTACTTC
CASSTRTGPLSYEQYF
>TRBV11-1|.|TRBJ1-1|.
TGTGCCAGCAGCTTAGAGAGGAACACTGAAGCTTTCTTT
CASSLERNTEAFF
>TRBV6-5|.|TRBJ1-2|TRBD1
TGTGCCAGCAGCCGAGGGGGACAGGCCTCCTATGGCTACACCTTC
CASSRGGQASYGYTF
>TRBV3-1/TRBV3-2|.|TRBJ2-7|.
TGTGCCAGCAGCCAGAAGGGGTACGAGCAGTACTTC
CASSQKGYEQYF
>TRBV10-2|.|TRBJ2-3|TRBD1
TGCGCCAGCAGTAACCGGGACAGAGCCACAGATACGCAGTATTTT
CASSNRDRATDTQYF
>TRBV7-8|.|TRBJ1-5|TRBD1
TGTGCCAGCAGCGCCGGGACAGGGGGAAGGCATCAGCCCCAGCATTTT
CASSAGTGGRHQPQHF
>TRBV6-5|once|TRBJ2-5|TRBD1
TGTGCCAGCAGTACAGGGGGTCTCGGCCAAGAGACCCAGTACTTC
CASSTGGLGQETQYF
>TRBV27|many|TRBJ1-5|.
TGTGCCAGCAGTTTAGGGCATCCCAATCAGCCCCAGCATTTT
CASSLGHPNQPQHF
>TRBV27|.|TRBJ1-6|.
TGTGCCAGCAGTCCCCAGTTGCCCCGGAGGGAGTCCCTCCACTTT
CASSPQLPRRESLHF
>TRBV19|.|TRBJ1-5|.
TGTGCCAGTAGATTCTGGCAGGATAATCAGCCCCAGCATTTT
CASRFWQDNQPQHF
>TRBV5-4|.|TRBJ2-7|.
TGTGCCAGCAGCTTGTCGAGTATCGGCGAGCAGTACTTC
CASSLSSIGEQYF
>TRBV7-3|.|TRBJ1-6|.
TGTGCCAGCAGCTTTGAGAGGGGGAATTCACCCCTCCACTTT
CASSFERGNSPLHF